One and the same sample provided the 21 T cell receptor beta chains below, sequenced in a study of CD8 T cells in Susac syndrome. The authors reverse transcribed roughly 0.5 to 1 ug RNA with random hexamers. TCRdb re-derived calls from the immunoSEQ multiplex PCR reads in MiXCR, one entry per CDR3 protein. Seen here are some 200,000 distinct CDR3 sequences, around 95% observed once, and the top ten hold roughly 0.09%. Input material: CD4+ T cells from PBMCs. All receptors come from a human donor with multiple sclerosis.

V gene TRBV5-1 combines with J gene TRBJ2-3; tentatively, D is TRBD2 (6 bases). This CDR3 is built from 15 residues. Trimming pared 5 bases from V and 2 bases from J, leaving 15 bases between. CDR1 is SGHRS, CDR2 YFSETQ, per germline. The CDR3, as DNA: TGCGCCAGCAGGCCGCTAGCGATCTACACAGATACGCAGTATTTT. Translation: CASRPLAIYTDTQYF.

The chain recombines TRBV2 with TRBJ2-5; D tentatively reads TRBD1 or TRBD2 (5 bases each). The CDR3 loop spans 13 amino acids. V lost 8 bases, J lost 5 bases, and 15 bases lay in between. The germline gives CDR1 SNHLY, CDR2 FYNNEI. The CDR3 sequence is CASRTGRLETQYF. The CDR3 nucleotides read TGTGCCAGCCGGACGGGACGATTGGAGACCCAGTACTTC.

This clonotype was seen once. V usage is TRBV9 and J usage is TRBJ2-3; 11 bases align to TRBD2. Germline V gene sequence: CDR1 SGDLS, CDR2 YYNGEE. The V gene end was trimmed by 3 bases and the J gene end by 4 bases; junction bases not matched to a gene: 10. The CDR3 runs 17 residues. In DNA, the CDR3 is TGTGCCAGCAGCGCGGGCGTGACTAGCGGGACGTCAGATACGCAGTATTTT. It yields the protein CASSAGVTSGTSDTQYF. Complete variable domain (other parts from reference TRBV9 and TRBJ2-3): DSGVTQTPKHLITATGQRVTLRCSPRSGDLSVYWYQQSLDQGLQFLIQYYNGEERAKGNILERFSAQQFPDLHSELNLSSLELGDSALYFCASSAGVTSGTSDTQYFGPGTRLTVL.

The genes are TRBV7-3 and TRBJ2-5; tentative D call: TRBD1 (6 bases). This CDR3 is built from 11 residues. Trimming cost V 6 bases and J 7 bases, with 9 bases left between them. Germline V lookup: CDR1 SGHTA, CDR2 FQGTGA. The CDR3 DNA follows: TGTGCCAGCAGTCAAGGGGGGACCCAGTACTTC. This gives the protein CASSQGGTQYF.

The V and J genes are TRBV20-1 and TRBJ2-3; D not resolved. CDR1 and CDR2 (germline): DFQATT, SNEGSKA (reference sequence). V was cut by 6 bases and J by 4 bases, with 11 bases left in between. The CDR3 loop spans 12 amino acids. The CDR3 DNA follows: TGCAGTGCGCTCCTAGATGCAGATACGCAGTATTTT. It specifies CSALLDADTQYF.

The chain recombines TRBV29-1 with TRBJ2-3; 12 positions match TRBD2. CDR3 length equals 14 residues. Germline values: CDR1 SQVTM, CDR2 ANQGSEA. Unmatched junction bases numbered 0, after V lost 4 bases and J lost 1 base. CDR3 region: CSVGLAGGTDTQYF. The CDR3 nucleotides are TGCAGCGTTGGACTAGCGGGGGGCACAGATACGCAGTATTTT.

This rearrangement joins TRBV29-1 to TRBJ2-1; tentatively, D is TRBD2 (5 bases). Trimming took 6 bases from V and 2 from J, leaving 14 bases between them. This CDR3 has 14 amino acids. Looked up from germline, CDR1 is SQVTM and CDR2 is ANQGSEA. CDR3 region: CSVLSGPAYNEQFF. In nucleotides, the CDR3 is TGCAGCGTCCTCAGCGGACCTGCCTACAATGAGCAGTTCTTC.

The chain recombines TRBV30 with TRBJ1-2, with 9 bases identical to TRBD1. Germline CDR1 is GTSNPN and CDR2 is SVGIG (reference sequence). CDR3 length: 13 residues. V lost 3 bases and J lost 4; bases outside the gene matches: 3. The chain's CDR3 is CAWREDRGYGYTF. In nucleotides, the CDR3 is TGTGCCTGGAGGGAGGACAGGGGCTATGGCTACACCTTC.

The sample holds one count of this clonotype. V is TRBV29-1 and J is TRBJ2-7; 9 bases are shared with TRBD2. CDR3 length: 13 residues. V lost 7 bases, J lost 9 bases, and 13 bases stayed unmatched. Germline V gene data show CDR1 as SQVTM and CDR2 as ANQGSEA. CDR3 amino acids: CSARGVGSGRQYF. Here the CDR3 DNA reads TGCAGCGCCCGAGGGGTCGGTAGCGGGAGGCAGTACTTC.

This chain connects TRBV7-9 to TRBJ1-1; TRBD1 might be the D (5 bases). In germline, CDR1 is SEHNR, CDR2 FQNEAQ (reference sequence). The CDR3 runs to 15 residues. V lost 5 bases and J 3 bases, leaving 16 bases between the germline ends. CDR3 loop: CASSVGEFGYTEAFF. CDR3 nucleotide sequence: TGTGCCAGCAGCGTAGGGGAATTTGGTTACACTGAAGCTTTCTTT.

The CDR3 sequence: CASSYSAGSGNTIYF. Written as DNA, the CDR3 is TGTGCCAGCAGCTACTCTGCGGGGTCTGGAAACACCATATATTTT. V usage is TRBV7-9 and J usage is TRBJ1-3; D remains ambiguous. V lost 4 bases and J lost 1, with 11 bases in between. Germline values: CDR1 SEHNR, CDR2 FQNEAQ (reference sequence). This CDR3 is built from 15 residues.

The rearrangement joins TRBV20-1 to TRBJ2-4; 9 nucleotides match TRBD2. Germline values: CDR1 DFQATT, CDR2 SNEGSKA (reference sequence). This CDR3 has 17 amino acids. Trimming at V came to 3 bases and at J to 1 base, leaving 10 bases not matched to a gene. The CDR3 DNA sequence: TGCAGTGCTAGTCGGTCGGCGGGAGGGCGCGCCAAAAACATTCAGTACTTC. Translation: CSASRSAGGRAKNIQYF.

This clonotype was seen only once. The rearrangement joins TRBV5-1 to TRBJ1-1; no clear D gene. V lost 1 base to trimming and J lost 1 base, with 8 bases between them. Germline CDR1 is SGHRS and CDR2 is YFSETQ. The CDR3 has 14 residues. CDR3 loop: CASSLHRENTEAFF. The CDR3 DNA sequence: TGCGCCAGCAGCTTGCACAGAGAGAACACTGAAGCTTTCTTT.

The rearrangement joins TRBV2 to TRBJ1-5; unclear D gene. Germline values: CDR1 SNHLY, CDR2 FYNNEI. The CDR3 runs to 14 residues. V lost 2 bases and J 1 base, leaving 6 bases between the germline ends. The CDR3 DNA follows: TGTGCCAGCAGTGAAAGGCAGAGCAATCAGCCCCAGCATTTT. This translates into CASSERQSNQPQHF. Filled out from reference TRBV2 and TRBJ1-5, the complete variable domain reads EPEVTQTPSHQVTQMGQEVILRCVPISNHLYFYWYRQILGQKVEFLVSFYNNEISEKSEIFDDQFSVERPDGSNFTLKIRSTKLEDSAMYFCASSERQSNQPQHFGDGTRLSIL.

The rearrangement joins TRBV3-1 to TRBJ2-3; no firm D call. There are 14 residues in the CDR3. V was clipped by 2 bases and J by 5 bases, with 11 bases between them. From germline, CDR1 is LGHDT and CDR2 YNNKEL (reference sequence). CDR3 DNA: TGTGCCAGCAGCCAAAGGACGGTCAAAGATACGCAGTATTTT. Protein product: CASSQRTVKDTQYF.

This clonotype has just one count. CDR3 coding DNA: TGTGCCAGCAGGGGAGGGGTAATTACCTCCTACGAGCAGTACTTC. It is translated as CASRGGVITSYEQYF. This chain connects TRBV28 to TRBJ2-7; the match to TRBD2 covers 7 bases. Losses at the gene ends were 6 bases for V and 0 bases for J; bases not matched to a gene: 8. The V gene's germline CDR1 is MDHEN and CDR2 SYDVKM. This CDR3 is 15 amino acids long.

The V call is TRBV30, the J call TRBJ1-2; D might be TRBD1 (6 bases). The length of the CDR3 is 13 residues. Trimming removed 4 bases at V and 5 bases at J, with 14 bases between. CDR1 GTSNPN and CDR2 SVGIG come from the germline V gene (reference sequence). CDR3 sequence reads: CAWTLRGWYGYTF. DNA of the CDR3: TGTGCCTGGACTCTCAGGGGTTGGTATGGCTACACCTTC. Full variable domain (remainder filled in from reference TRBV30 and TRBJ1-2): SQTIHQWPATLVQPVGSPLSLECTVEGTSNPNLYWYRQAAGRGLQLLFYSVGIGQISSEVPQNLSASRPQDRQFILSSKKLLLSDSGFYLCAWTLRGWYGYTFGSGTRLTVV.

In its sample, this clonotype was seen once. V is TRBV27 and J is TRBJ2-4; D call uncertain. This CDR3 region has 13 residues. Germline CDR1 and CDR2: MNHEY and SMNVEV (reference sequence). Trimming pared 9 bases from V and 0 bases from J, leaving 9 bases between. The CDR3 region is CARGWLAKNIQYF. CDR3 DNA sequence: TGTGCCAGAGGGTGGTTAGCCAAAAACATTCAGTACTTC.

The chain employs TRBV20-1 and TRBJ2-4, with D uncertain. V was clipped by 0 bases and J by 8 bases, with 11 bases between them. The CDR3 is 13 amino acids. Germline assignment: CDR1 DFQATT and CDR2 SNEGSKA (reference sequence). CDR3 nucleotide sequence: TGCAGTGCTAGAGATAATACCCGGGACATTCAGTACTTC. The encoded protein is CSARDNTRDIQYF.

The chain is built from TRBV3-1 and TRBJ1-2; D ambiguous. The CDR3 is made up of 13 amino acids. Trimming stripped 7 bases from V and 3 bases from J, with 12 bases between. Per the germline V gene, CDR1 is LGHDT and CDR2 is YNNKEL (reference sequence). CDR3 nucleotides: TGTGCCAGCAAGTCGCTTAAAGACTATGGCTACACCTTC. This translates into CASKSLKDYGYTF.

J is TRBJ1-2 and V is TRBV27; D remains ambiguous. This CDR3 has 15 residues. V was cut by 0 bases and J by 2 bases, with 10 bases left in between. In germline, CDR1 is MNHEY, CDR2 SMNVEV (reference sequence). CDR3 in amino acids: CASSLSVTLNYGYTF. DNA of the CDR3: TGTGCCAGCAGTTTATCAGTGACATTGAACTATGGCTACACCTTC.